This T cell receptor beta chain was obtained from a study of somatic mutations in cytotoxic T cells in rheumatoid arthritis. Study observations and caveats: Just what the expanded CD8+ clones targeted, in terms of antigens, remained unknown.

Trimming removed 6 bases at V and 13 bases at J, with 13 bases between. Germline V gene lookup returns CDR1 LNHDA and CDR2 SQIVND (reference sequence). This CDR3 is 12 amino acids long. As regards this clone: Antigen specificity is unknown.

In the authors' methods: Matching published virus-specific TCRB sequences was rare for patient CD8+ clones that were larger than 1%. TCRdb's copy holds only in-frame clones and misses some; the assay was immunoSEQ multiplex PCR. From that table come the V and J calls and clone size; the DNA was used to work out D and trimming. The profile shows 7,000 to 9,500 clones, approximately 86% of them singletons. The rearrangement uses TRBV19 and TRBJ1-6; weak D call: TRBD1 (6 bases). The TCR originated in a man between 40 and 49 years old with rheumatoid arthritis. The sequenced sample consisted of CD8+ T cells sorted from blood. Here the CDR3 DNA reads TGTGCCAGTAGGACCCAGGGGACGCCCCTCCACTTT. It is translated as CASRTQGTPLHF.